A single sample is the source of the 9 T cell receptor beta chains below, sequenced in a study of CD8+ T cells in alopecia areata. Extraction and reverse transcription of RNA yielded cDNA as the sequencing template. Some clones are missing from TCRdb's copy, which holds only in-frame ones; the method was immunoSEQ multiplex PCR. The repertoire shows about 270,000 clones, none seen only once; the top ten take less than 1.5%. Cells pooled from cutaneous lymph nodes were sorted on CD4, CD8alpha, NKG2D, NKG2ACE and other markers. The specimen was CD4+ T cells sorted from a lymph node. The receptors were gathered from a C3H/HeJ mouse with alopecia areata. The strain's MHC type: H2-k.

This clone came up a few times. Any gene name here is a mouse gene name. The DNA read from the CDR3 is TGTGCCAGCAGCCACGGGACAGGGGCGGCT. Its translation: CASSHGTGAA. In full, the CDR3 is CASSHGTGAAEQFF. This sequence joins TRBV5 and TRBJ2-1; TRBD1 agrees at 10 bases. From the germline J gene comes the end of the CDR3, since the read stops 4 residues before it. CDR3 length: 14 residues. The germline V gene encodes CDR1 LGHNA and CDR2 YNLKQL (reference sequence).

As regards this clone: The listed genes are named as in mouse. From the germline J gene comes the end of the CDR3, since the read stops 4 residues before it. Different DNA sequences within this sample yield the same CDR3. V usage is TRBV13-1 and J usage is TRBJ2-2; D not certain. The V and J ends lost 2 bases and 0 bases respectively, with 5 bases between them. CDR3 length equals 14 residues. Germline V gives CDR1 NSHNY, CDR2 SYGAGN. Here the CDR3 reads CASSEQTNTGQLYF. The CDR3 bases that were read are TGTGCCAGCAGTGAACAGACAAACACCGGG.

With regard to this clone: Gene names are the mouse ones. The covered CDR3 bases are TGTGCCTGGAGTCGGGACAGGGGAACC. It codes for CAWSRDRGT. Given in full, the CDR3 is CAWSRDRGTDYTF. The J gene is TRBJ1-2, the V gene TRBV31; TRBD1 matches at 10 bases. Sequencing ends 4 residues short of the CDR3 end; the germline J gene provides the rest. Per the germline V gene, CDR1 is GKSSPN and CDR2 is SITVG. The CDR3 is 13 amino acids.

This clone was seen a handful of times. The listed genes are named as in mouse. Read sequence stops 4 residues before the CDR3 end, and the germline J gene provides the missing end. Other DNA sequences in this specimen translate into the identical CDR3. The chain employs TRBV19 and TRBJ2-1; TRBD2 might be the D (6 bases). CDR1 and CDR2 from the germline V gene are FNHDT and SITEND (reference sequence). CDR3 length equals 14 residues. Trimming shortened V by 4 bases and J by 0 bases, and 8 bases separated the two germline ends. The covered CDR3 bases are TGTGCCAGCAGTGGCTGGGGTAACTATGCT. Its translation is CASSGWGNYA. The whole CDR3 reads CASSGWGNYAEQFF.

This clone was counted only a few times. Gene names are mouse gene names. The read ends 4 residues before the CDR3 terminus; that terminus is restored from the germline J gene. The V gene is TRBV5, the J gene TRBJ2-7; the match to TRBD2 covers 8 bases. The V and J ends lost 4 bases and 2 bases, in that order; junction bases with no gene match: 4. Germline V CDR1 and CDR2: LGHNA, YNLKQL (reference sequence). This CDR3 has 14 amino acids. The CDR3 bases that were read are TGTGCCAGCAGCCCGACTGGGGTCCCCTAT. Its protein is CASSPTGVPY. The entire CDR3 protein reads CASSPTGVPYEQYF.

This clone came up a few times. Germline and genes: mouse. The read stops 4 residues short of the end of the CDR3; the missing end is completed from the germline J gene. This sample includes further DNA sequences coding for the same CDR3. The chain joins TRBV3 to TRBJ2-5, with 7 bases identical to TRBD1. There are 13 residues in the CDR3. J gave up 3 bases and V 3 bases, and 0 bases lay outside the gene matches. The germline gives CDR1 SNHLY, CDR2 FYNGKV (reference sequence). CDR3: CASSLGQQDTQYF. The CDR3 bases that were read are TGTGCCAGCAGCTTGGGACAGCAAGAC.

For this clone: The listed genes are named as in mouse. The read terminates 4 residues before the CDR3 end, so the remaining end is supplied by the germline J gene. This CDR3 is also generated by other DNA sequences in the sample. The chain combines TRBV1 with TRBJ1-1; maybe TRBD1 (5 bases). The germline CDR1 and CDR2 sequences are NSQYPW and LRSPGD (reference sequence). This CDR3 contains 15 residues. V was cut by 0 bases and J by 0 bases, with 8 bases left in between. Partial CDR3 DNA: TGCACCTGCAGTGCAGATGGGGGGGCAAACACA. Translated, it gives CTCSADGGANT. The whole CDR3 sequence is CTCSADGGANTEVFF.

As regards this clone: Gene names are mouse gene names. The read halts 4 residues ahead of the CDR3 end, with the missing end drawn from the germline J gene. The chain combines TRBV31 with TRBJ2-1; 8 bases fit TRBD2. V lost 1 base to trimming and J lost 0 bases; unmatched junction nucleotides: 5. CDR1 is GKSSPN, CDR2 SITVG, per germline. This CDR3 is built from 16 residues. CDR3 sequence: CAWSPDWGNNYAEQFF. The covered CDR3 bases are TGTGCCTGGAGTCCCGACTGGGGAAATAACTATGCT.

With respect to this clone: Genes and germline come from the mouse. The read finishes 4 residues shy of the CDR3 end, and the germline J gene is used to complete it. The rearrangement links TRBV13-1 to TRBJ1-1; D is unresolved. The germline V and J ends were trimmed by 0 bases and 0 bases, with 6 bases remaining between them. The CDR3 contains 14 residues. Per the germline V gene, CDR1 is NSHNY and CDR2 is SYGAGN. The covered CDR3 bases are TGTGCCAGCAGTGATGCTCCTTCAAACACA. Residues: CASSDAPSNT. The complete CDR3 sequence is CASSDAPSNTEVFF.